The 29 T cell receptor beta chains reported below all come from one sample, sequenced in a study of response to subunit inactivated influenza vaccine (dated by TCRdb to between 2018 and 2020). Receptor libraries were prepared by RT-PCR. The listed sequencing device is Illumina HiSeq 2500. TCRdb reprocessed the public reads (quality trimming at Q25 with fastp, clone calling with MiXCR) and kept in-frame beta chains. When rows share a CDR3 protein, they turn into one entry using the most common DNA and genes. The sample table contains 500,000 to 600,000 distinct CDR3 sequences; only one count was recorded for over 9% of them. The ten biggest clones cover approximately 10% of the sample. These data also featured in a second study, about T cells expressing NK-cell markers. The second source states: The TCR beta cDNA libraries were made using 5'RACE template switching, a step that added both a universal primer site and unique molecular identifiers.

This sample comprised PBMCs from blood, obtained on the day of vaccination. All receptors derive from a man aged 45-65 years who received an inactivated influenza vaccine. Donor details come from another sample of the same person, matched by shared clones.

The gene calls are TRBV7-9 and TRBJ2-7; D call uncertain. V was pared by 4 bases and J by 0 bases, with 7 bases between. The CDR3 covers 13 residues. The V gene's germline CDR1 is SEHNR and CDR2 FQNEAQ (reference sequence). The CDR3 spells CASSSPSSYEQYF. Written as DNA, the CDR3 is TGTGCCAGCAGCTCCCCGAGCTCCTACGAGCAGTACTTC.

This clonotype was counted at least ten times. The chain recombines TRBV5-1 with TRBJ1-5; 8 nucleotides match TRBD1. Trimming took 4 bases from V and 4 from J; bases not matched to a gene: 7. CDR3 length: 15 residues. Looked up from germline, CDR1 is SGHRS and CDR2 is YFSETQ. The CDR3 DNA reads as TGCGCCAGCAGCCCTTCGGACAGGGTAAATCAGCCCCAGCATTTT. It yields the protein CASSPSDRVNQPQHF.

V and J are TRBV12-5 and TRBJ2-1; D uncertain. The CDR3 contains 13 residues. V was clipped by 5 bases and J by 1 base, with 6 bases between them. Germline assignment: CDR1 LGHNT and CDR2 FRNRAP. CDR3 loop: CASGMGSYNEQFF. The CDR3 DNA reads TGTGCTAGTGGTATGGGATCCTACAATGAGCAGTTCTTC.

The chain uses TRBV5-1 and TRBJ2-7, with D possibly TRBD2 on 5 matching bases. V lost 0 bases and J 6 bases, leaving 13 bases between the germline ends. The CDR3 contains 14 residues. Germline values: CDR1 SGHRS, CDR2 YFSETQ. In nucleotides, the CDR3 is TGCGCCAGCAGCTTGGACACCTTTGAGGGCGAGCAGTACTTC. It codes for CASSLDTFEGEQYF.

This clonotype was picked up a small number of times. V and J are TRBV6-1 and TRBJ2-3; D remains unclear. This CDR3 has 15 residues. CDR1 and CDR2 (germline): MNHNS, SASEGT. V shed 7 bases and J shed 2 bases, with 16 bases lying between them. Written as DNA, the CDR3 is TGTGCCAGCATAAGCACCCGCGCCTCCACAGATACGCAGTATTTT. This translates into CASISTRASTDTQYF.

This clonotype came up many times. This chain joins TRBV5-1 and TRBJ1-1, with TRBD1 identical over 7 bases. This CDR3 has 13 amino acids. Germline CDR1 and CDR2: SGHRS and YFSETQ. The ends lost 4 bases at V and 7 bases at J; junction bases unmatched: 7. The DNA for the CDR3 is TGCGCCAGCAGCCAAGGGGGCGGAGGTGAAGCTTTCTTT. Encoded protein: CASSQGGGGEAFF.

The chain joins TRBV10-3 to TRBJ2-7; 9 nucleotides align to TRBD1. CDR1 is ENHRY and CDR2 is SYGVKD in the germline V gene. The CDR3 covers 14 residues. Trimming took 9 bases from V and 2 from J; bases not matched to a gene: 8. DNA for the CDR3: TGTGCCATAAGAGCGGACAGGGGAACCTACGAGCAGTACTTC. It yields the protein CAIRADRGTYEQYF.

This clonotype was recorded many times. V is TRBV29-1 and J is TRBJ2-4; 10 nucleotides agree with TRBD2. The CDR3 has 13 residues. The junction had 8 bases not matched to a gene; V was cut back by 7 bases and J by 8 bases. CDR1 SQVTM and CDR2 ANQGSEA come from the germline V gene. DNA of the CDR3: TGCAGCGGATCCGGGACTAGCGTTGACATTCAGTACTTC. Amino acid sequence: CSGSGTSVDIQYF.

This clonotype has more than one count but fewer than ten. This sequence joins TRBV14 and TRBJ2-7, with a weak D call TRBD2 (5 bases). This CDR3 is 15 amino acids long. V gave up 0 bases and J gave up 0 bases, with 9 bases separating them. In germline, CDR1 is SGHDN, CDR2 FVKESK. The CDR3 DNA is TGTGCCAGCAGCCAAGATATCGGGGACTCCTACGAGCAGTACTTC. Translated, it gives CASSQDIGDSYEQYF.

This clonotype appeared many times. The chain employs TRBV6-1 and TRBJ2-6; TRBD1 agrees at 8 bases. V lost 7 bases to trimming and J lost 0 bases; unmatched junction nucleotides: 11. The V gene's germline CDR1 is MNHNS and CDR2 SASEGT. The CDR3 is 18 residues long. CDR3 protein: CASKPGQGATSGANVLTF. CDR3 nucleotide sequence: TGTGCCAGCAAACCGGGTCAGGGGGCCACCTCTGGGGCCAACGTCCTGACTTTC.

This sequence joins TRBV10-3 and TRBJ2-3; a weak D match, TRBD1 (5 bases). The CDR3 consists of 14 residues. The V gene's germline CDR1 is ENHRY and CDR2 SYGVKD. V was shortened by 7 bases and J by 2 bases, with 13 bases between the two germline ends. The CDR3, as DNA: TGTGCCATCAAAAGGGGCAGGGACACAGATACGCAGTATTTT. As protein: CAIKRGRDTDTQYF.

This clonotype was seen a few times. J is TRBJ2-1 and V is TRBV18; weak D call: TRBD1 (6 bases). CDR3 size: 15 residues. Trimming took off 2 bases at V and 6 bases at J, with 14 bases between the two ends. Germline V CDR1 and CDR2: KGHSH, LQKENI. CDR3 DNA: TGTGCCAGCTCACCATCTGGGCAGGGGATCAATGAGCAGTTCTTC. Translation gives CASSPSGQGINEQFF. The variable domain in full, with the rest retrieved from reference TRBV18 and TRBJ2-1, is NAGVMQNPRHLVRRRGQEARLRCSPMKGHSHVYWYRQLPEEGLKFMVYLQKENIIDESGMPKERFSAEFPKEGPSILRIQQVVRGDSAAYFCASSPSGQGINEQFFGPGTRLTVL.

This chain uses TRBV5-1 with TRBJ2-7; TRBD1 might be the D (6 bases). This CDR3 spans 16 amino acids. Trimming removed 4 bases from V and 2 bases from J, with 19 bases in between. Germline-derived CDR1 and CDR2 are SGHRS and YFSETQ. The CDR3 is CASSRTVLPATYEQYF. CDR3 nucleotides: TGCGCCAGCAGCCGGACAGTCCTCCCGGCCACCTACGAGCAGTACTTC.

The table lists this clonotype with many counts. The DNA of the CDR3 is TGTGCCAGCTCACCATGGTTCAACGCCGGGACTAGCGGCACCCCCAATGAGCAGTTCTTC. Encoded protein: CASSPWFNAGTSGTPNEQFF. V and J are TRBV18 and TRBJ2-1; TRBD2 agrees at 11 bases. The CDR3 is made up of 20 amino acids. CDR1 and CDR2 from the germline V gene are KGHSH and LQKENI. V lost 2 bases, J lost 6 bases, and 18 bases stayed unmatched.

This clonotype has ten or more counts. The chain is built from TRBV5-5 and TRBJ2-1; D possibly corresponds to TRBD1 (6 bases). The V gene lost 2 bases and the J gene lost 8 bases, with 20 bases spanning the gap. This CDR3 spans 16 amino acids. The germline CDR1 and CDR2 sequences are SGHKS and YYEKEE (reference sequence). CDR3 nucleotide sequence: TGTGCCAGCAGCTTAGAGGGGGAAACTAGTTACGATGAGCAGTTCTTC. Amino acids: CASSLEGETSYDEQFF.

CDR3 nucleotide sequence: TGTGCCAGCTCACCACGGAACAGCCAAGAGACCCAGTACTTC. Its protein product is CASSPRNSQETQYF. The chain combines TRBV18 with TRBJ2-5; D not certain. Per the germline V gene, CDR1 is KGHSH and CDR2 is LQKENI. The CDR3 length is 14 residues. The V end was cut by 1 base, the J end by 1 base, with 7 bases between.

This chain uses TRBV20-1 with TRBJ2-5; D is tentatively TRBD1 or TRBD2 (7 bases each). CDR1 DFQATT and CDR2 SNEGSKA come from the germline V gene (reference sequence). V was pared by 0 bases and J by 4 bases, with 15 bases between. This CDR3 has 15 residues. CDR3 protein: CSARDMGRGGETQYF. The CDR3 nucleotides are TGCAGTGCTAGAGACATGGGCAGGGGGGGAGAGACCCAGTACTTC.

In this sample, this clonotype turned up a few times. The chain couples TRBV7-9 to TRBJ2-5, with TRBD2 identical over 8 bases. The V and J ends lost 5 bases and 7 bases, in that order; junction bases with no gene match: 12. CDR1 is SEHNR and CDR2 is FQNEAQ in the germline V gene (reference sequence). This CDR3 is 15 amino acids long. CDR3 sequence reads: CASSQMGTRMATQYF. The CDR3 nucleotides read TGTGCCAGCAGCCAGATGGGGACTAGAATGGCGACCCAGTACTTC.

This clonotype has only a few counts. The genes are TRBV29-1 and TRBJ2-3; D is perhaps TRBD2 (6 bases). In germline, CDR1 is SQVTM, CDR2 ANQGSEA. The V end lost 8 bases, the J end lost 2 bases, and 14 bases lay between the germline ends. This CDR3 has 13 residues. The CDR3 loop is CSYQTSVTDTQYF. The CDR3 bases are TGCAGCTACCAGACTAGTGTCACAGATACGCAGTATTTT.

This clonotype has a handful of counts. This chain links TRBV5-1 with TRBJ2-2; 8 positions agree with TRBD1. V shed 4 bases, J shed 6 bases, and the junction held 5 bases outside the gene matches. Germline values: CDR1 SGHRS, CDR2 YFSETQ. This CDR3 has 14 residues. For the CDR3, the DNA is TGCGCCAGCAGCCCGGGACAGGCTTCCGGGGAGCTGTTTTTT. Translation: CASSPGQASGELFF.

The V call is TRBV5-1, the J call TRBJ2-5, with TRBD1 as a possible D gene (6 bases). The CDR3 has 14 amino acids. Germline CDR1 reads SGHRS; CDR2 reads YFSETQ. Trimming cost V 6 bases and J 1 base, with 13 bases left between them. CDR3 nucleotide sequence: TGCGCCAGCACTACGGGCAGGGGCCAAGAGACCCAGTACTTC. Translation gives CASTTGRGQETQYF.

This clonotype turned up a few times. The chain uses TRBV6-2 or TRBV6-3 and TRBJ1-1; no clear D gene. V lost 2 bases to trimming and J lost 4 bases, with 14 bases between them. CDR3 length: 15 amino acids. From germline, CDR1 is MNHEY and CDR2 SVGEGT. As DNA, the CDR3 is TGTGCCAGCAGTTACGCGAGGACGACGGGCACTGAAGCTTTCTTT. This translates into CASSYARTTGTEAFF.

The V call is TRBV5-4, the J call TRBJ2-7, with 10 nucleotides matching TRBD2. V trimming: 4 bases; J trimming: 7 bases; junction bases outside the gene matches: 11. Germline V gene data show CDR1 as SGHNT and CDR2 as YYREEE (reference sequence). The CDR3 has 15 residues. The chain's CDR3 is CASSISGRASREQYF. The CDR3 bases are TGTGCCAGCAGCATCAGCGGGAGGGCGTCTCGGGAGCAGTACTTC.

The chain combines TRBV9 with TRBJ2-7; 10 bases agree with TRBD2. This CDR3 region has 16 residues. CDR1 and CDR2 from the germline V gene are SGDLS and YYNGEE. V lost 0 bases, J lost 4 bases, and 7 bases stayed unmatched. CDR3 residues: CASSVGSSGGIYEQYF. As DNA, the CDR3 is TGTGCCAGCAGCGTAGGAAGTAGCGGGGGGATATACGAGCAGTACTTC.

The chain links TRBV15 to TRBJ1-5; D unclear. CDR3 length equals 14 residues. V was clipped by 3 bases and J by 5 bases, with 11 bases between them. CDR1 is LNHNV and CDR2 is YYDKDF in the germline V gene (reference sequence). The CDR3 nucleotides read TGTGCCACCAGCAGTGAAGGACGGTATCAGCCCCAGCATTTT. Protein: CATSSEGRYQPQHF.

This chain links TRBV5-5 with TRBJ2-5, with D perhaps matching TRBD2 (7 bases). Trimming took 4 bases from V and 4 from J, leaving 17 bases between them. The CDR3 is 15 amino acids. Germline values: CDR1 SGHKS, CDR2 YYEKEE (reference sequence). The CDR3 loop reads CASSAALGGRETQYF. Written as DNA, the CDR3 is TGTGCCAGCAGCGCAGCCCTCGGGGGGCGAGAGACCCAGTACTTC.

This clonotype has at least ten counts. This chain connects TRBV20-1 to TRBJ2-5; the D gene is possibly TRBD2 (6 bases). The CDR3 consists of 14 residues. Trimming took 4 bases from V and 1 from J, leaving 13 bases between them. Germline V gene data show CDR1 as DFQATT and CDR2 as SNEGSKA (reference sequence). CDR3 protein: CSANLAPIQETQYF. The DNA of the CDR3 is TGCAGTGCTAACCTAGCGCCAATCCAAGAGACCCAGTACTTC.

The chain employs TRBV7-2 and TRBJ2-7; D is uncertain. V lost 6 bases to trimming and J lost 2 bases, with 11 bases between them. CDR1 and CDR2 (germline): SGHTA, FQGNSA. The CDR3 is 13 amino acids. The CDR3 sequence: CASRAVVTYEQYF. The CDR3 DNA reads TGTGCCAGCAGGGCAGTGGTAACCTACGAGCAGTACTTC.

The chain couples TRBV2 to TRBJ2-7; no definite D call. Germline CDR1 SNHLY, CDR2 FYNNEI. The length of the CDR3 is 16 residues. V was cut by 4 bases and J by 3 bases, with 19 bases left in between. The CDR3 here is CASSGVGGPLVYEQYF. CDR3 sequence (DNA): TGTGCCAGCAGTGGAGTCGGCGGCCCCCTCGTCTACGAGCAGTACTTC.